These 19 T cell receptor beta chains were sequenced from one sample in a study of post-analysis software for immune sequencing data. These receptors have no known antigen. Prepared libraries of TCR beta cDNA carried unique molecular identifiers. TCRdb redid the calling of the PCR reads with MiXCR, one entry per CDR3 protein. This table has 450,000 or so distinct CDR3 sequences, under 55% appearing once. General study findings and limits: Five or six TRBV segments were more frequent in patients than controls; TRBV5-6, TRBV5-1 and TRBV20-1 belonged to this group.

The sample consisted of blood. These receptor sequences come from a girl under 18 with multiple sclerosis.

This chain links TRBV10-2 with TRBJ2-1; D gene ambiguous. Trimming removed 6 bases from V and 8 bases from J, with 14 bases in between. CDR1 and CDR2 from the germline V gene are WSHSY and SAAADI. CDR3 length: 13 residues. CDR3 nucleotides: TGCGCCAGCAGGGGATCTACTTGGGATGAGCAGTTCTTC. It is translated as CASRGSTWDEQFF.

The V call is TRBV3-1, the J call TRBJ1-2; 7 positions match TRBD1. This CDR3 contains 12 residues. V was pared by 6 bases and J by 4 bases, with 2 bases of the junction left unmatched. Germline-derived CDR1 and CDR2 are LGHDT and YNNKEL (reference sequence). CDR3 sequence: CASSRTGYGYTF. For the CDR3, the DNA is TGTGCCAGCAGTAGGACAGGCTATGGCTACACCTTC.

The chain uses TRBV27 and TRBJ1-1, with 7 bases that match TRBD1. The CDR3 is made up of 16 amino acids. V lost 6 bases, J lost 1 base, and 11 bases stayed unmatched. Germline-derived CDR1 and CDR2 are MNHEY and SMNVEV (reference sequence). CDR3 loop: CASRSFKGQTNTEAFF. Here the CDR3 DNA reads TGTGCCAGCAGGAGTTTCAAGGGACAGACGAACACTGAAGCTTTCTTT.

This clonotype was counted only a few times. This rearrangement joins TRBV6-5 to TRBJ1-2, with D uncertain. The CDR3 length is 12 residues. V lost 8 bases and J lost 1, with 8 bases in between. From germline, CDR1 is MNHEY and CDR2 SVGAGI. In nucleotides, the CDR3 is TGTGCCAGCGGGTACATTAACTATGGCTACACCTTC. This encodes CASGYINYGYTF.

Only one count was recorded for this clonotype. The gene calls are TRBV20-1 and TRBJ2-1, with D possibly being TRBD1 (5 bases). The DNA matches TRBJ2-7 better at its end, which makes the J call doubtful. This CDR3 has 15 residues. The germline CDR1 and CDR2 sequences are DFQATT and SNEGSKA (reference sequence). The CDR3 DNA is TGCAGTGCTAGAGAGCAAGGGGCCGAGACTTATGAGCAGTACTTC. Translating it yields CSAREQGAETYEQYF.

The rearrangement links TRBV7-2 to TRBJ2-3; TRBD2 aligns across 12 bases. The germline CDR1 and CDR2 sequences are SGHTA and FQGNSA. V dropped 3 bases and J dropped 4; count of bases not matched to a gene: 14. CDR3 length: 19 amino acids. In DNA, the CDR3 is TGTGCCAGCAGCTTGAAGTCTAGCGGGAGGGCTAAAAAGGCAGATACGCAGTATTTT. The encoded protein is CASSLKSSGRAKKADTQYF.

This clonotype has only one observation. The chain employs TRBV7-9 and TRBJ1-4; 7 bases are a match to TRBD1. The CDR3 runs 14 residues. Per germline, CDR1 SEHNR and CDR2 FQNEAQ (reference sequence). V trimming: 6 bases; J trimming: 6 bases; junction bases outside the gene matches: 7. The CDR3 nucleotides read TGTGCCAGCAGTCCCGGGACAGACTATGAAAAACTGTTTTTT. The encoded protein is CASSPGTDYEKLFF. Based on the CDR3 plus reference TRBV7-9 and TRBJ1-4, the full variable domain is DTGVSQNPRHKITKRGQNVTFRCDPISEHNRLYWYRQTLGQGPEFLTYFQNEAQLEKSRLLSDRFSAERPKGSFSTLEIQRTEQGDSAMYLCASSPGTDYEKLFFGSGTQLSVL.

This chain links TRBV24-1 with TRBJ2-3; D not certain. This CDR3 has 17 amino acids. Between the trimmed V and J ends, which lost 3 bases and 0 bases, there was a span of 15 bases. Germline values: CDR1 KGHDR, CDR2 SFDVKD. CDR3 residues: CATSDHTRISSTDTQYF. CDR3 sequence (DNA): TGTGCCACCAGTGATCATACACGTATTTCTAGCACAGATACGCAGTATTTT.

In this sample, this clonotype turned up a few times. This chain uses TRBV20-1 with TRBJ2-1; TRBD2 agrees at 7 bases. The length of the CDR3 is 15 residues. V trimming: 1 base; J trimming: 3 bases; junction bases outside the gene matches: 6. Germline loops: CDR1 DFQATT, CDR2 SNEGSKA (reference sequence). CDR3 sequence: CSARGLADNYNEQFF. The CDR3 DNA reads TGCAGTGCTAGAGGGCTAGCGGACAACTACAATGAGCAGTTCTTC.

The chain is built from TRBV5-1 and TRBJ2-1; D is unclear. The V and J ends lost 5 bases and 10 bases respectively, with 22 bases between them. The germline V gene has CDR1 SGHRS and CDR2 YFSETQ. There are 15 residues in the CDR3. CDR3 DNA: TGCGCCAGCAGTCTTGGTTCACGTGGGATTGGCGAGCAGTTCTTC. Translation gives CASSLGSRGIGEQFF.

This chain links TRBV12-3 or TRBV12-4 with TRBJ1-2, with D hard to call. The length of the CDR3 is 14 residues. V lost 3 bases and J 7 bases, leaving 15 bases between the germline ends. The CDR3 coding sequence is TGTGCCAGCAGTTTGATGGAGAATATGGGTGGCTACACCTTC. It translates to CASSLMENMGGYTF.

The chain employs TRBV7-6 and TRBJ1-2; possibly TRBD1 for D (6 bases). This CDR3 region has 15 residues. With 1 base removed from V and 3 bases from J, the gap between germline ends came to 12 bases. The germline gives CDR1 SGHVS, CDR2 FNYEAQ. The CDR3 region is CASSLGTGPDYGYTF. As DNA, the CDR3 is TGTGCCAGCAGCTTAGGCACAGGGCCTGACTATGGCTACACCTTC.

CDR3 nucleotides: TGTGCCAGCAGCGTAGCCGGACAGGGGGAAAACGAGCAGTACTTC. Protein sequence: CASSVAGQGENEQYF. The J gene is TRBJ2-7, the V gene TRBV9; 10 bases are shared with TRBD1. Germline-derived CDR1 and CDR2 are SGDLS and YYNGEE. Germline trimming cut 0 bases from V and 5 bases from J; bases unmatched to any gene: 5. CDR3 length: 15 residues.

The rearrangement joins TRBV4-3 to TRBJ2-3, with unresolved D. Per the germline V gene, CDR1 is LGHNA and CDR2 is YSLEER. The CDR3 length is 17 residues. V gave up 0 bases and J gave up 0 bases, with 13 bases separating them. The CDR3 sequence is CASSQDYPRSSTDTQYF. CDR3 DNA sequence: TGCGCCAGCAGCCAAGATTACCCCAGATCTAGCACAGATACGCAGTATTTT.

This clonotype was found a few times. The chain couples TRBV29-1 to TRBJ2-7; either TRBD1 or TRBD2 may supply D (5 bases each). Between the trimmed V and J ends, which lost 7 bases and 2 bases, there was a span of 12 bases. This CDR3 has 12 amino acids. Germline CDR1 reads SQVTM; CDR2 reads ANQGSEA. CDR3 region: CSGGTDTYEQYF. CDR3 nucleotides: TGCAGCGGAGGGACGGATACCTACGAGCAGTACTTC.

J is TRBJ1-2 and V is TRBV11-2; D gene uncertain. The ends were cut back, 1 base at V and 8 bases at J, with 11 bases in the middle. The CDR3 totals 13 residues. The germline CDR1 and CDR2 sequences are SGHAT and FQNNGV. CDR3 sequence reads: CASSLVLSGGYTF. The CDR3 DNA reads as TGTGCCAGCAGCTTAGTCTTGAGTGGGGGCTACACCTTC. The full variable domain, with the rest looked up from reference TRBV11-2 and TRBJ1-2, is EAGVAQSPRYKIIEKRQSVAFWCNPISGHATLYWYQQILGQGPKLLIQFQNNGVVDDSQLPKDRFSAERLKGVDSTLKIQPAKLEDSAVYLCASSLVLSGGYTFGSGTRLTVV.

This clonotype occurred a few times. The J gene is TRBJ2-3, the V gene TRBV7-2, with D unresolved. CDR3 length: 11 amino acids. Trimming removed 4 bases at V and 7 bases at J, with 6 bases between. Germline CDR1 SGHTA, CDR2 FQGNSA. CDR3 nucleotide sequence: TGTGCCAGCAGCTCCGGGTATACGCAGTATTTT. It specifies CASSSGYTQYF.

About this clonotype itself: A read error may produce the germline difference seen at one junction end. The V gene is TRBV9, the J gene TRBJ2-1, with a weak D call TRBD2 (5 bases). This CDR3 has 13 amino acids. CDR1 is SGDLS and CDR2 is YYNGEE in the germline V gene. The CDR3 is CARSLGAYNEQFF. In DNA form, the CDR3 reads TGTGCCCGCAGCCTCGGGGCCTACAATGAGCAGTTCTTC.

This clonotype was found a few times. V usage is TRBV20-1 and J usage is TRBJ2-1; TRBD2 matches 9 bases. The CDR3 has 14 amino acids. The junction had 8 bases not matched to a gene; V was cut back by 5 bases and J by 6 bases. Looked up from germline, CDR1 is DFQATT and CDR2 is SNEGSKA (reference sequence). CDR3 in DNA: TGCAGTGCTCAGGGGCTAGCGGGATCCAATGAGCAGTTCTTC. Encoded protein: CSAQGLAGSNEQFF.